The entry below describes one TCR beta chain. Its antigen is undetermined. One entry per CDR3 protein, called by TCRdb with MiXCR from the RACE reads. The table includes around 380,000 distinct CDR3 sequences, about 5.4% detected once. Documented time point: pre-sensitization, week 0. The treatment denotes: therapeutic diphenylcyclopropenone sensitization with weekly scalp DPC. The data originate from a study of human T cells and chemical hapten exposure. V was cut by 6 bases and J by 3 bases, with 11 bases left in between. The CDR3 loop spans 13 amino acids. General study results and limits: Counts of expanded TCRs at PT1 were positively correlated with patch test score.

The genes are TRBV6-7 and TRBJ1-1; TRBD1 is a possible D gene (5 bases). TRBV6-7 is an ORF for which the function is uncertain. The sequence came from a woman aged 18-29 years with alopecia areata. Some clones in this sample may be carry-over from other donors' samples. This sample comprised whole blood, obtained in connection with sensitization to the hapten diphenylcyclopropenone (DPC). The CDR3 coding sequence is TGTGCCAGCAGAGGGGTGCTGGACACTGAAGCTTTCTTT. Amino acids: CASRGVLDTEAFF.